One TCR beta chain is described in this entry. The clone's antigen remains unknown. No qualities accompany the bases; no much larger clone lies one base away. Library preparation employed the immunoSEQ multiplex PCR assay. Adaptive Biotechnologies handled the TCRB amplification, library preparation, sequencing and preliminary bioinformatics at Survey level resolution. On the authors' methods: Clonality was computed in R as 1 minus normalized Shannon entropy; the Gini index was calculated with the R package ineq. To get the overlap score, the summed counts of shared sequences were divided by the total counts of all sequences in both of the compared samples. Fisher's exact test, with an assumed theoretical repertoire of 10^7 TCRB sequences, was used to assess the significance of shared clonotypes. TCRdb took this table from immuneACCESS and kept in-frame rearrangements with V and J called. Such tables lack part of the clones; where checked against another copy, unresolved V genes explain under half of the gap, and the rest is unexplained. V and J calls and clone size follow that table, whereas D and trimming were derived from the DNA. This sample lists about 9,700 clones; roughly 80% were detected once. 0.3% to 0.45% of the sample lies in the top ten.

Reading the label with the study, this specimen's time point is: 2015-2016 season, 7 days after influenza vaccination. Adults received seasonal inactivated influenza vaccine (Fluvarix), and TCRB sequencing tracked sorted blood CD4 subsets before and after vaccination. To be eligible, subjects had to live in the community and must not have received influenza vaccine in the previous 6 months. Influenza vaccine contraindications, substance abuse, HIV/AIDS, active malignancy, immunomodulatory medication and active illness such as respiratory infection were included among the exclusion criteria. Per time point, between about 40 and 110 mL of blood was sampled. Ficoll-Paque PLUS or SepMate separation was used to isolate PBMC. As a comparison non-Tfh subset, CXCR5- memory CD4 T cells were sorted. Before DNA was extracted, the cell subsets were sorted from PBMC using a BD FACS Aria. Deletion took 4 bases off V and 2 bases off J, with a span of 5 bases between the germline ends. The germline V gene (reference sequence) provides CDR1 SGHNT and CDR2 YYREEE. The cysteine opens and the phenylalanine closes a CDR3 of 12 amino acids. Only the CDR3 region is kept as DNA, spanning 36 bases read in frame from base 1.

The data stem from a study of follicular helper T cells after annual influenza vaccination (dated by TCRdb to between 2016 and 2019). About the investigation overall: After each seasonal influenza vaccination, blood was collected on days 0, 7 and 28. To study recall of cTfh clones, some subjects were followed across successive annual vaccinations spanning the 2013-2014, 2014-2015 and 2015-2016 seasons. One week after vaccination, a second recruited cohort of 12 subjects (Table S1) displayed a similar ICOS+CD38+ cTfh response. Multi-year samples were available for six subjects, with four spanning two vaccination seasons and two spanning three seasons. Samples from 2013-2014 were cryopreserved, whereas samples from about 2015 were processed immediately after collection. Broader findings and caveats from the paper: ICOS+CD38+ cTfh clonality correlated with the frequency of that population, and its change correlated with the change in circulating plasmablast frequency. Rare clonotypes could not be sampled because productive TCRB sequences were recovered from only about 9.5-21% of the analyzed cells. When influenza clone enrichment was assessed, the possibility that the much larger non-cTfh compartments were undersampled could not be excluded. Day 7 ICOS+CD38+ clones were most often found later in ICOS-CD38- cTfh, suggesting that subset may serve as a memory reservoir. Successive annual vaccinations recalled a recurring oligoclonal ICOS+CD38+ cTfh response that included tetramer and AIM influenza-specific clonotypes.

Sequenced here: CXCR5- memory CD4+ T cells sorted from blood, sampled 7 days after influenza vaccination. The meaning of the sample's cell subset or site label: CXCR5- memory CD4 T cells. This clonotype was sampled from an adult who received the influenza vaccine. The chain couples TRBV5-4 to TRBJ2-3; a confident D gene designation cannot be given. The sequenced DNA is TGTGCCAGCAGCACAGACACAGATACGCAGTATTTT. Its product reads: CASSTDTDTQYF.